These 26 T cell receptor beta chains originate from one sample sequenced in a study of cytomegalovirus exposure and HLA in healthy donors. The PCR ran on 60 Vbeta and 13 Jbeta primers. Clones were read by immunoSEQ multiplex PCR, and TCRdb kept only the in-frame ones, dropping some. The sample has around 150,000 clones, 68% seen once. Material for sequencing was PBMCs. Receptor source: a man aged 45-65 years in good health and CMV-seronegative.

This clone was counted between two and nine times. V gene TRBV25-1 combines with J gene TRBJ1-2; D ambiguous. The germline V gene encodes CDR1 MGHDK and CDR2 SYGVNS. Trimming cost V 6 bases and J 4 bases, with 15 bases left between them. This CDR3 contains 14 residues. The CDR3 nucleotides are TGTGCCAGCAGCCTACAGAATCCTTTCTATGGCTACACCTTC. It codes for CASSLQNPFYGYTF.

This chain uses TRBV12-2 with TRBJ1-1. TRBV12-2 is an annotated pseudogene. This CDR3 is built from 13 residues. Here the CDR3 DNA reads TGTGCAAGTCGCGCCCGAGTGAACACTGAAGCTTTCTTT. Its translation is CASRARVNTEAFF.

In its sample, this clone was seen a few times. The rearrangement links TRBV7-8 to TRBJ2-7, with D tentatively TRBD1 (6 bases). Between the trimmed V and J ends, which lost 2 bases and 2 bases, there was a span of 13 bases. CDR1 is SGHVS, CDR2 FQNEAQ, per germline. This CDR3 contains 15 residues. The CDR3 bases are TGTGCCAGCAGCTTAAGGCCAGGGGACCCCTACGAGCAGTACTTC. Translation: CASSLRPGDPYEQYF.

This chain joins TRBV5-1 and TRBJ2-1; 11 bases align to TRBD2. Germline CDR1 reads SGHRS; CDR2 reads YFSETQ. Trimming cost V 4 bases and J 5 bases; bases outside gene matches: 5. The CDR3 contains 15 residues. The CDR3 spells CASSAGLAENNEQFF. The CDR3 DNA is TGCGCCAGCAGCGCGGGACTAGCGGAAAACAATGAGCAGTTCTTC.

The chain recombines TRBV11-2 with TRBJ2-4, with 8 bases that match TRBD1. Germline V gene data show CDR1 as SGHAT and CDR2 as FQNNGV. This CDR3 comprises 16 residues. V was pared by 2 bases and J by 7 bases, with 10 bases of the junction left unmatched. In nucleotides, the CDR3 is TGTGCCAGCAGCTTAACCCTTGTAAGGACAGGGAACATTCAGTACTTC. Encoded protein: CASSLTLVRTGNIQYF. Supplemented by reference TRBV11-2 and TRBJ2-4, the full variable domain reads EAGVAQSPRYKIIEKRQSVAFWCNPISGHATLYWYQQILGQGPKLLIQFQNNGVVDDSQLPKDRFSAERLKGVDSTLKIQPAKLEDSAVYLCASSLTLVRTGNIQYFGAGTRLSVL.

This chain connects TRBV9 to TRBJ2-3; 13 bases fit TRBD2. With 4 bases clipped from V and 2 bases from J, the junction kept 4 bases outside the gene matches. Germline V lookup: CDR1 SGDLS, CDR2 YYNGEE. The CDR3 runs to 16 residues. The CDR3 protein is CASSLGLAGDTDTQYF. CDR3 DNA sequence: TGTGCCAGCAGCCTCGGACTAGCGGGGGACACAGATACGCAGTATTTT.

CDR3: CASSQVGARHEQFF. Here the CDR3 DNA reads TGCGCCAGCAGCCAAGTAGGGGCGCGGCATGAGCAGTTCTTC. The J gene is TRBJ2-1, the V gene TRBV4-1; a weak D match, TRBD1 (5 bases). Germline V gene sequence: CDR1 MGHRA, CDR2 YSYEKL. The CDR3 is made up of 14 amino acids. V was pared by 1 base and J by 8 bases, with 12 bases between.

This sequence joins TRBV2 and TRBJ1-5; no clear D. Per germline, CDR1 SNHLY and CDR2 FYNNEI. This CDR3 has 14 amino acids. V shed 0 bases and J shed 5 bases, with 8 bases lying between them. The CDR3 sequence: CASSEASIDQPQHF. In DNA, the CDR3 is TGTGCCAGCAGTGAAGCTAGTATCGATCAGCCCCAGCATTTT.

The rearrangement uses TRBV2 and TRBJ2-5; 12 bases line up with TRBD2. The V and J ends lost 7 bases and 5 bases, in that order; junction bases with no gene match: 5. Germline V gene lookup returns CDR1 SNHLY and CDR2 FYNNEI. CDR3 length: 14 amino acids. The CDR3 loop reads CASTRLAGVETQYF. CDR3 DNA sequence: TGTGCCAGCACTAGACTAGCGGGGGTGGAGACCCAGTACTTC. The full variable domain, its missing parts supplied by reference TRBV2 and TRBJ2-5, is EPEVTQTPSHQVTQMGQEVILRCVPISNHLYFYWYRQILGQKVEFLVSFYNNEISEKSEIFDDQFSVERPDGSNFTLKIRSTKLEDSAMYFCASTRLAGVETQYFGPGTRLLVL.

The genes are TRBV6-5 and TRBJ2-2; 11 positions match TRBD1. The CDR3 length is 16 residues. Germline lookup yields CDR1 MNHEY and CDR2 SVGAGI. V trimming: 2 bases; J trimming: 3 bases; junction bases outside the gene matches: 2. The CDR3 reads CASSYLGQGDTGELFF. The CDR3 DNA reads TGTGCCAGCAGTTACCTGGGACAGGGGGACACCGGGGAGCTGTTTTTT.

The chain is built from TRBV5-1 and TRBJ2-5; no clear D. The CDR3 has 14 residues. The germline CDR1 and CDR2 sequences are SGHRS and YFSETQ. The V gene lost 4 bases and the J gene lost 5 bases, with 15 bases spanning the gap. DNA of the CDR3: TGCGCCAGCAGCCGTCAGCCAGGCGAGGAGACCCAGTACTTC. Translating it yields CASSRQPGEETQYF.

The chain links TRBV18 to TRBJ2-3; D is ambiguous. V was pared by 3 bases and J by 2 bases, with 12 bases between. The CDR3 is 15 amino acids. Germline V gene sequence: CDR1 KGHSH, CDR2 LQKENI. The CDR3 DNA sequence: TGTGCCAGCTCACCTATCAGACAAGCCACAGATACGCAGTATTTT. Translation gives CASSPIRQATDTQYF.

The V gene is TRBV6-4, the J gene TRBJ2-3, with a possible D match to TRBD2 (6 bases). This CDR3 comprises 14 residues. Germline V gene lookup returns CDR1 MRHNA and CDR2 SNTAGT. Trimming stripped 5 bases from V and 4 bases from J, with 13 bases between. CDR3 DNA: TGTGCCAGCAGTCCCCGGGACTTACCAGATACGCAGTATTTT. Its protein is CASSPRDLPDTQYF.

The chain carries TRBV12-2 and TRBJ2-7; the D call in the table, TRBD1, was not verified against the DNA. TRBV12-2 is flagged as a pseudogene. The CDR3 runs 19 residues. CDR3 region: CASRSPGTGTTPPSYEQYF. CDR3 coding DNA: TGTGCAAGTCGTTCTCCCGGGACAGGGACCACCCCGCCGTCCTACGAGCAGTACTTC.

This clone came up once. The CDR3 loop is CASSPRLGTGGSTGELFF. CDR3 bases: TGTGCCAGCAGCCCAAGATTGGGGACAGGGGGCAGTACCGGGGAGCTGTTTTTT. This chain uses TRBV7-2 with TRBJ2-2, with 12 bases fitting TRBD1. The V segment lost 5 bases and the J segment 5 bases; nucleotides outside the gene matches: 12. Germline V CDR1 and CDR2: SGHTA, FQGNSA. The CDR3 totals 18 residues.

The chain uses TRBV5-6 and TRBJ2-5; 9 nucleotides align to TRBD1. The J call is doubtful: the DNA matches TRBJ2-7 better. CDR1 SGHDT and CDR2 YYEEEE come from the germline V gene. The CDR3 covers 13 residues. The CDR3 region is CASIRQGAYEQYF. In DNA form, the CDR3 reads TGTGCCAGCATTCGACAGGGGGCCTACGAGCAGTACTTC.

This clone was seen a single time. V and J are TRBV19 and TRBJ2-7; possible D gene TRBD2, 6 bases. V lost 5 bases and J 0 bases, leaving 17 bases between the germline ends. The CDR3 covers 16 residues. The germline V gene encodes CDR1 LNHDA and CDR2 SQIVND (reference sequence). The CDR3 protein is CASSSRGARSSYEQYF. CDR3 nucleotide sequence: TGTGCCAGTAGTTCTCGCGGGGCACGCAGCTCCTACGAGCAGTACTTC.

Of note for this clone: Other DNA sequences in this sample translate to the same CDR3. The gene calls are TRBV5-1 and TRBJ1-1, with D tentatively TRBD1 (6 bases). Germline V gene sequence: CDR1 SGHRS, CDR2 YFSETQ. CDR3 length: 13 residues. Trimming took off 2 bases at V and 4 bases at J, with 9 bases between the two ends. The CDR3 spells CASSLQGSTEAFF. CDR3 sequence (DNA): TGCGCCAGCAGCTTACAGGGCAGCACTGAAGCTTTCTTT.

The genes are TRBV18 and TRBJ2-7; D uncertain. In germline, CDR1 is KGHSH, CDR2 LQKENI. This CDR3 contains 13 residues. V was cut by 3 bases and J by 3 bases, with 9 bases left in between. This chain's CDR3 is CASSPLSSYEQYF. CDR3 nucleotides: TGTGCCAGCTCACCGTTGTCCAGCTACGAGCAGTACTTC.

V is TRBV28 and J is TRBJ1-1; D remains ambiguous. The CDR3 runs to 13 residues. Per germline, CDR1 MDHEN and CDR2 SYDVKM. Trimming shortened V by 10 bases and J by 2 bases, and 14 bases separated the two germline ends. CDR3 sequence (DNA): TGTGCCACTTTCGGTCCTTTTAACACTGAAGCTTTCTTT. Protein: CATFGPFNTEAFF.

There are a few counts of this clone. This chain uses TRBV5-1 with TRBJ2-1; TRBD2 aligns across 12 bases. CDR3 length equals 18 residues. CDR1 is SGHRS and CDR2 is YFSETQ in the germline V gene. Trimming took 0 bases from V and 3 from J; bases not matched to a gene: 7. In DNA, the CDR3 is TGCGCCAGCAGCTTGGGACTAGCGGGGGACCAGATCTACAATGAGCAGTTCTTC. Its protein is CASSLGLAGDQIYNEQFF.

The chain combines TRBV4-3 with TRBJ1-5; D may be TRBD1 (5 bases). The CDR3 is 15 amino acids. Germline V gives CDR1 LGHNA, CDR2 YSLEER. V was pared by 2 bases and J by 3 bases, with 11 bases between. The CDR3 nucleotides are TGCGCCAGCAGCCAATCCGGGGGGTACAATCAGCCCCAGCATTTT. Translating gives CASSQSGGYNQPQHF.

This chain connects TRBV27 to TRBJ1-6; TRBD1 might be the D (6 bases). Germline V lookup: CDR1 MNHEY, CDR2 SMNVEV (reference sequence). CDR3 size: 16 residues. With 6 bases removed from V and 0 bases from J, the gap between germline ends came to 12 bases. The CDR3 DNA reads TGTGCCAGCAGGAGGGACACCGTCTCCTATAATTCACCCCTCCACTTT. Translation: CASRRDTVSYNSPLHF.

The chain links TRBV2 to TRBJ2-7; perhaps TRBD2 as D (6 bases). V gave up 6 bases and J gave up 0 bases, with 18 bases separating them. The CDR3 consists of 16 residues. Germline CDR1 is SNHLY and CDR2 is FYNNEI. Here the CDR3 DNA reads TGTGCCAGCAGATTCCTGGGCGGGGCTAGCTCCTACGAGCAGTACTTC. Translation gives CASRFLGGASSYEQYF. Looking up the rest from reference TRBV2 and TRBJ2-7 gives the full variable domain: EPEVTQTPSHQVTQMGQEVILRCVPISNHLYFYWYRQILGQKVEFLVSFYNNEISEKSEIFDDQFSVERPDGSNFTLKIRSTKLEDSAMYFCASRFLGGASSYEQYFGPGTRLTVT.

Of note for this clone: The sample has other DNA sequences that encode this CDR3 too. The V call is TRBV7-2, the J call TRBJ1-5; no clear D. CDR1 SGHTA and CDR2 FQGNSA come from the germline V gene. This CDR3 comprises 14 residues. The ends were cut back, 2 bases at V and 1 base at J, with 6 bases in the middle. The CDR3 nucleotides are TGTGCCAGCAGCTTAAGGGAGAGCAATCAGCCCCAGCATTTT. This sequence encodes CASSLRESNQPQHF.

The V and J genes are TRBV9 and TRBJ1-2, with no clear D. This CDR3 is 17 amino acids long. V was trimmed by 0 bases and J by 6 bases, leaving 21 bases between them. Germline-derived CDR1 and CDR2 are SGDLS and YYNGEE. The CDR3 nucleotides are TGTGCCAGCAGCGTAGGAGGGAGGGCCGGGAGTCAAAATGGCTACACCTTC. Translating it yields CASSVGGRAGSQNGYTF.